The 2 T cell receptor beta chains below were found in one sample sequenced in a study of blood T cell repertoires in COVID-19. Profiled with immunoSEQ multiplex PCR; TCRdb holds only in-frame clones, not every one. Among about 260,000 clones listed, more than 75% were seen once. The sample was peripheral blood. These receptors were collected from a woman aged 60-75 years with COVID-19, enrolled during active disease.

The CDR3 region has the DNA TGTGCCAGCAGCTTAGGGCCTTCCTACGAGCAGTACTTC. Translation gives CASSLGPSYEQYF. V is TRBV7-3 and J is TRBJ2-7, with D unclear. In germline, CDR1 is SGHTA, CDR2 FQGTGA. The CDR3 length is 13 residues. V dropped 2 bases and J dropped 1 base, with 6 bases sitting between them.

V usage is TRBV4-2 and J usage is TRBJ2-5; TRBD2 agrees at 9 bases. With V trimmed by 1 base and J by 2 bases, 5 bases remained unmatched. From germline, CDR1 is LGHNA and CDR2 YNFKEQ. This CDR3 spans 16 amino acids. The CDR3 loop reads CASSQGETSGQETQYF. The CDR3 nucleotides read TGTGCCAGCAGCCAAGGCGAGACTAGCGGTCAAGAGACCCAGTACTTC.